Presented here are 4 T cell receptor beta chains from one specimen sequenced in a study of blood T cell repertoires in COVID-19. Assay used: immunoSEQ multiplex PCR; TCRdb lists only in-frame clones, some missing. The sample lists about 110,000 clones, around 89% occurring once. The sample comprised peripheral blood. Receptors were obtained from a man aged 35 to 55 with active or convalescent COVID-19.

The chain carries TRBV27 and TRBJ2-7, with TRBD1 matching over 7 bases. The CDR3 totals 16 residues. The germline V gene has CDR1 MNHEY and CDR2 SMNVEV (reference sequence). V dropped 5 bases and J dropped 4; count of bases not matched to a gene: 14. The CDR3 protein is CASSTTATGHTYEQYF. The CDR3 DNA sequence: TGTGCCAGCAGTACGACCGCGACAGGGCACACATACGAGCAGTACTTC.

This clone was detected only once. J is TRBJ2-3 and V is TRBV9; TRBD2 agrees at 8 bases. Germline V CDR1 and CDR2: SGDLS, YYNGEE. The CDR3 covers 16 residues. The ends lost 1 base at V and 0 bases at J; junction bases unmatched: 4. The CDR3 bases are TGTGCCAGCAGCGTAATAGCGGGGACTAGCACAGATACGCAGTATTTT. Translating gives CASSVIAGTSTDTQYF.

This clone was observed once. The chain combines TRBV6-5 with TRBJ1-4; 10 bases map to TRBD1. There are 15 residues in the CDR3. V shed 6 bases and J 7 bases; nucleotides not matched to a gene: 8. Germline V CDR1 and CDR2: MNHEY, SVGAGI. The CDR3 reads CASRRSGQGGEKLFF. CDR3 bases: TGTGCCAGCAGACGATCTGGACAGGGGGGTGAAAAACTGTTTTTT.

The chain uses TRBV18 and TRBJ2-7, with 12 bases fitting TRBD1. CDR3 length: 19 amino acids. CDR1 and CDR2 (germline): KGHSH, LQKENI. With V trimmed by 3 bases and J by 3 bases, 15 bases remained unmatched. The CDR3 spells CASSPPGTGGISKNYEQYF. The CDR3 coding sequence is TGTGCCAGCTCACCGCCCGGGACAGGGGGCATTAGTAAGAACTACGAGCAGTACTTC. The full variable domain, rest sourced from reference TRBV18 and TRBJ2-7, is NAGVMQNPRHLVRRRGQEARLRCSPMKGHSHVYWYRQLPEEGLKFMVYLQKENIIDESGMPKERFSAEFPKEGPSILRIQQVVRGDSAAYFCASSPPGTGGISKNYEQYFGPGTRLTVT.